This TCR beta chain was obtained from a study of HIV-infected patients and healthy controls. The ends were cut back, 3 bases at V and 1 base at J, with 7 bases in the middle. Germline CDR1 reads WSHSY; CDR2 reads SAAADI. This CDR3 has 14 residues. All unsorted peripheral T cells were captured because whole blood was used without fractionation. cDNA was made from 500 ng RNA using alpha and beta constant primers. Using multiplexing indices, alpha and beta chain libraries were generated apart by chain-specific third strand synthesis. TCRdb recomputed calls from the 5' RACE reads with MiXCR, one row per CDR3 protein. The data hold about 15,000 distinct CDR3 sequences, with roughly 7.6% observed a single time. This clonotype occurred many times.

Sequenced sample: blood. The J gene is TRBJ1-5, the V gene TRBV10-2; no clear D. The clonotype was recovered from an adult in good health. The CDR3 protein is CASSDSGSNQPQHF. The CDR3 DNA sequence: TGCGCCAGCAGTGATTCCGGCAGCAATCAGCCCCAGCATTTT.